A selection of T cell receptor beta chains follows, all from one sample in a study of T cell responses to AZD1222 COVID-19 vaccine. Sequenced by immunoSEQ multiplex PCR; TCRdb stores in-frame clones only, minus some. The sample holds 170,000 or so clones, 85% to 95% seen once. Source: peripheral blood, taken on day 0 of AZD1222 vaccination. Receptors originate from an adult in good health. Each CDR3 is given with its conserved first and last residue. The D gene is left open where the match is weak. Size is omitted from some rows. Given values are once, few, many or a class for expanded clones.

size: -; V: TRBV11-2; J: TRBJ1-2; D: TRBD1; DNA: TGTGCCAGCAGCCAATCCCTAGGGCAGGGGGCGAAGGGCTACACCTTC; CDR3: CASSQSLGQGAKGYTF
size: -; V: TRBV7-2; J: TRBJ2-7; D: TRBD1; DNA: TGTGCCAGCAGCTTGGACAGGCGTTTCTACGAGCAGTACTTC; CDR3: CASSLDRRFYEQYF
size: -; V: TRBV7-2; J: TRBJ2-5; D: -; DNA: TGTGCCAGCAGCTTATTGGGCATTAGGGGGGAGACCCAGTACTTC; CDR3: CASSLLGIRGETQYF
size: -; V: TRBV6-5; J: TRBJ2-3; D: -; DNA: TGTGCCAGCAGTTTCAAGGGGACAGATACGCAGTATTTT; CDR3: CASSFKGTDTQYF
size: once; V: TRBV18; J: TRBJ2-7; D: -; DNA: TGTGCCAGCTCACCACCGAGCCAGGGGCCCTACGAGCAGTACTTC; CDR3: CASSPPSQGPYEQYF
size: -; V: TRBV19; J: TRBJ2-1; D: -; DNA: TGTGCCAGTAGTATTAGGCCAGACAATGAGCAGTTCTTC; CDR3: CASSIRPDNEQFF
size: -; V: TRBV11-3; J: TRBJ1-1; D: -; DNA: TGTGCCAGCAGCTTGGTCATGGAGGACACTGAAGCTTTCTTT; CDR3: CASSLVMEDTEAFF
size: -; V: TRBV7-2; J: TRBJ1-1; D: -; DNA: TGTGCCAGCAGCTTAGACCTGAACACTGAAGCTTTCTTT; CDR3: CASSLDLNTEAFF
size: once; V: TRBV10-3; J: TRBJ2-3; D: TRBD2; DNA: TGTGCCATCAGTACTAGCGGAGGCACAGATACGCAGTATTTT; CDR3: CAISTSGGTDTQYF
size: -; V: TRBV5-4; J: TRBJ2-7; D: -; DNA: TGTGCCAGCAGCCCCGGCGGCCGCCCGTACGAGCAGTACTTC; CDR3: CASSPGGRPYEQYF
size: -; V: TRBV6-5; J: TRBJ2-3; D: -; DNA: TGTGCCAGCAGCTTAGGCTCTAGCACAGATACGCAGTATTTT; CDR3: CASSLGSSTDTQYF
size: -; V: TRBV28; J: TRBJ1-1; D: TRBD1; DNA: TGTGCCAGCAGTCCCCAAGGGACAGGGCGCCCCACTGAAGCTTTCTTT; CDR3: CASSPQGTGRPTEAFF
size: -; V: TRBV4-1; J: TRBJ1-3; D: -; DNA: TGCGCCGCCCAACGCAGGATTAACTCTGGAAACACCATATATTTT; CDR3: CAAQRRINSGNTIYF
size: -; V: TRBV7-8; J: TRBJ2-3; D: -; DNA: TGTGCCAGCAGCTTCAGGACCCATACAGATACGCAGTATTTT; CDR3: CASSFRTHTDTQYF
size: -; V: TRBV7-3; J: TRBJ2-3; D: -; DNA: TGTGCCAGCAGCTTGACAAACACAGATACGCAGTATTTT; CDR3: CASSLTNTDTQYF
size: -; V: TRBV28; J: TRBJ1-2; D: -; DNA: TGTGCCAGCAGTTTTCTTGGGGTTACTTCGGGTGGCTACACCTTC; CDR3: CASSFLGVTSGGYTF
size: -; V: TRBV3-1/TRBV3-2; J: TRBJ2-7; D: -; DNA: TGTGCCAGCAGCCGGGGGTACTACGAGCAGTACTTC; CDR3: CASSRGYYEQYF
size: -; V: TRBV11-2; J: TRBJ2-5; D: TRBD2; DNA: TGTGCCAGCAGACATTGGGGGACTAGCGGGAGAAGAAGGGGAGAGACCCAGTACTTC; CDR3: CASRHWGTSGRRRGETQYF
size: -; V: TRBV4-1; J: TRBJ1-6; D: TRBD1; DNA: TGCGCCAGCAGCCAAGGGACAGGGGGGCCGGTCTCTTATTCACCCCTCCACTTT; CDR3: CASSQGTGGPVSYSPLHF
size: -; V: TRBV4-1; J: TRBJ2-1; D: -; DNA: TGCGCCAGCAGCCAAGGGGGGATTAGCTCCTACAATGAGCAGTTCTTC; CDR3: CASSQGGISSYNEQFF
size: -; V: TRBV18; J: TRBJ2-7; D: -; DNA: TGTGCCAGCTCACCAGCTCCCATGGCTCCCGAGCAGTACTTC; CDR3: CASSPAPMAPEQYF
size: once; V: TRBV7-3; J: TRBJ1-2; D: TRBD1; DNA: TGTGCCAGCAGCGGGGACAGGCGATACGGCTACACCTTC; CDR3: CASSGDRRYGYTF
size: -; V: TRBV2; J: TRBJ1-2; D: -; DNA: TGTGCCAGCAGGGAGCAGGGGTTTGGCTACACCTTC; CDR3: CASREQGFGYTF
size: few; V: TRBV4-3; J: TRBJ2-5; D: TRBD2; DNA: TGCGCCAGCAGCCAACAGACTAGCGGGGAGACCCAGTACTTC; CDR3: CASSQQTSGETQYF
size: -; V: TRBV2; J: TRBJ1-1; D: -; DNA: TGTGCCAGCACGAACCCTGAAGCTTTCTTT; CDR3: CASTNPEAFF
size: -; V: TRBV9; J: TRBJ1-1; D: TRBD1; DNA: TGTGCCAGCAGCTTTCCCCCGGGACAGTCGGAAGCTTTCTTT; CDR3: CASSFPPGQSEAFF
size: once; V: TRBV4-2; J: TRBJ1-3; D: -; DNA: TGTGCCAGCAGCCAAGATCTAGGAGGGCTGTCTGGAAACACCATATATTTT; CDR3: CASSQDLGGLSGNTIYF
size: -; V: TRBV19; J: TRBJ1-1; D: -; DNA: TGTGCCAGTAGGAGAGGTGTGAACACTGAAGCTTTCTTT; CDR3: CASRRGVNTEAFF
size: -; V: TRBV10-3; J: TRBJ1-1; D: TRBD1; DNA: TGTGCCAGGGGAAAGGGACAGGTAGTGGCTGAAGCTTTCTTT; CDR3: CARGKGQVVAEAFF
size: once; V: TRBV5-1; J: TRBJ2-7; D: -; DNA: TGCGCCAGCAGCTTAAAGGTCGGCGAGCAGTACTTC; CDR3: CASSLKVGEQYF
size: -; V: TRBV27; J: TRBJ2-2; D: -; DNA: TGTGCCAGCACCCAAAGCGCCACCGGGGAGCTGTTTTTT; CDR3: CASTQSATGELFF
size: -; V: TRBV6-5; J: TRBJ2-7; D: TRBD1; DNA: TGTGCCAGCAGTTACTCGAGCCAGGGGGAAACCTACGAGCAGTACTTC; CDR3: CASSYSSQGETYEQYF
size: -; V: TRBV6-2/TRBV6-3; J: TRBJ1-3; D: -; DNA: TGTGCCAGCAGTTACGGTGGATTCGACATGAGCTCTGGAAACACCATATATTTT; CDR3: CASSYGGFDMSSGNTIYF
size: -; V: TRBV2; J: TRBJ1-2; D: -; DNA: TGTGCCAGCAGTGAGCGCAGGGCCTATGGCTACACCTTC; CDR3: CASSERRAYGYTF
size: once; V: TRBV6-1; J: TRBJ1-4; D: -; DNA: TGTGCCAGCAGTGCCTTAAGTTCAGGGTACGGTGAAAAACTGTTTTTT; CDR3: CASSALSSGYGEKLFF
size: -; V: TRBV6-1; J: TRBJ1-2; D: -; DNA: TGTGCCAGCAGTGAGCCCGGCCGTAACTATGGCTACACCTTC; CDR3: CASSEPGRNYGYTF
size: -; V: TRBV7-2; J: TRBJ2-5; D: -; DNA: TGTGCCAGCAGCCTTACACGAGAATCAGAGACCCAGTACTTC; CDR3: CASSLTRESETQYF
size: -; V: TRBV10-2; J: TRBJ1-2; D: TRBD1; DNA: TGCGCCAGCAGACCCGGACAGGGGGGAGGCTACACCTTC; CDR3: CASRPGQGGGYTF
size: -; V: TRBV7-8; J: TRBJ2-7; D: -; DNA: TGTGCCAGCAGCCAGGTGAACGAGCAGTACTTC; CDR3: CASSQVNEQYF
size: -; V: TRBV19; J: TRBJ2-7; D: TRBD2; DNA: TGTGCCAGTAGTACGAGGGAGGGGAGCTACGAGCAGTACTTC; CDR3: CASSTREGSYEQYF
size: -; V: TRBV6-5; J: TRBJ1-1; D: TRBD1; DNA: TGTGCCAGCAGTCCCGGACAGGGTCGGACTGAAGCTTTCTTT; CDR3: CASSPGQGRTEAFF
size: -; V: TRBV6-4; J: TRBJ1-2; D: TRBD1; DNA: TGTGCCAGCAGACAGGGGCCTAACTATGGCTACACCTTC; CDR3: CASRQGPNYGYTF
size: once; V: TRBV3-1/TRBV3-2; J: TRBJ1-3; D: -; DNA: TGTGCCAGCAGCCTAGAGAGCCGAAACACCATATATTTT; CDR3: CASSLESRNTIYF
size: once; V: TRBV5-1; J: TRBJ1-3; D: -; DNA: TGCGCCAGCAGCCCCCCGGGGAACACCATATATTTT; CDR3: CASSPPGNTIYF
size: -; V: TRBV15; J: TRBJ2-7; D: -; DNA: TGTGCTTCGGGTGGGCGCAATCCCGGGGGCGAGCAGTACTTC; CDR3: CASGGRNPGGEQYF
size: -; V: TRBV28; J: TRBJ1-2; D: TRBD1; DNA: TGTGCCAGCCGGACAAAACAGGGGGCGCAGGGCTACACCTTC; CDR3: CASRTKQGAQGYTF
size: -; V: TRBV27; J: TRBJ2-5; D: TRBD2; DNA: TGTGCCAGCAGTTACAAGTTGGGCGGGGGGGCCAGCGAGACCCAGTACTTC; CDR3: CASSYKLGGGASETQYF
size: -; V: TRBV6-6; J: TRBJ1-6; D: TRBD1; DNA: TGTGCCAGCAGTTACCCAGGGGGCGATAGTTCACCCCTCCACTTT; CDR3: CASSYPGGDSSPLHF
size: -; V: TRBV5-8; J: TRBJ2-2; D: -; DNA: TGTGCCAGCAGCTTGGCTGGTATGGGCACCGGGGAGCTGTTTTTT; CDR3: CASSLAGMGTGELFF
size: -; V: TRBV5-1; J: TRBJ1-6; D: -; DNA: TGCGCCAGCAGCTTGGGGACTATAAATTCACCCCTCCACTTT; CDR3: CASSLGTINSPLHF
size: -; V: TRBV19; J: TRBJ2-5; D: -; DNA: TGTGCCAGTAGTAGACAGGCAGTAGAGACCCAGTACTTC; CDR3: CASSRQAVETQYF
size: -; V: TRBV15; J: TRBJ1-2; D: -; DNA: TGTGCCACCAGCCGCGGCTACAGGGAGTATGGCTACACCTTC; CDR3: CATSRGYREYGYTF
size: -; V: TRBV7-8; J: TRBJ1-3; D: TRBD1; DNA: TGTGCCAGCAGCTTCCTACAGGGGGGTCTTGGAAACACCATATATTTT; CDR3: CASSFLQGGLGNTIYF
size: -; V: TRBV6-5; J: TRBJ1-4; D: -; DNA: TGTGCCAGTAGGGGAGGGGGTACCCAGGAAAAACTGTTTTTT; CDR3: CASRGGGTQEKLFF
size: -; V: TRBV28; J: TRBJ2-1; D: -; DNA: TGTGCCAGCTATAACCAGGGCAAAGGGTCCTACAATGAGCAGTTCTTC; CDR3: CASYNQGKGSYNEQFF